A selection of T cell receptor beta chains follows, all from one sample in a study of blood T cell repertoires in COVID-19. Method: immunoSEQ multiplex PCR; TCRdb's copy keeps in-frame clones and lacks some. The sample has 200,000 to 250,000 clones; 80% to 90% are singletons. Sample: peripheral blood. These receptor sequences come from a man aged 18 to 29 with active or convalescent COVID-19. Each CDR3 is given with its conserved first and last residue. Each record gives: J gene, V gene, D gene, clone size, CDR3 protein, CDR3 DNA. A D gene is named only where the DNA matches it firmly. Size is omitted from some rows. Given values are once, few, many or a class for expanded clones.

J: TRBJ2-3
V: TRBV7-9
D: .
size: .
CDR3: CASNQAELTDTQYF
DNA: TGTGCCAGCAATCAAGCGGAGCTCACAGATACGCAGTATTTT

J: TRBJ2-3
V: TRBV27
D: TRBD2
size: .
CDR3: CASSLVRLAGGTQYF
DNA: TGTGCCAGCAGTTTAGTGAGACTAGCGGGAGGGACGCAGTATTTT

J: TRBJ1-1
V: TRBV27
D: TRBD1
size: .
CDR3: CASRGLGTGAPEAFF
DNA: TGTGCCAGCAGAGGCTTAGGGACAGGGGCTCCTGAAGCTTTCTTT

J: TRBJ2-1
V: TRBV18
D: .
size: once
CDR3: CASSLTGLGDEQFF
DNA: TGTGCCAGCTCACTCACTGGACTGGGCGATGAGCAGTTCTTC

J: TRBJ2-5
V: TRBV5-1
D: TRBD1
size: .
CDR3: CASSPETGGIGQTQYF
DNA: TGCGCCAGCAGCCCCGAGACAGGGGGGATTGGGCAGACCCAGTACTTC

J: TRBJ1-1
V: TRBV15
D: .
size: .
CDR3: CATTWGRAGTEAFF
DNA: TGTGCCACCACCTGGGGTAGGGCGGGCACTGAAGCTTTCTTT

J: TRBJ2-1
V: TRBV4-3
D: .
size: .
CDR3: CASSQDRGLYNEQFF
DNA: TGCGCCAGCAGCCAAGATCGCGGACTCTACAATGAGCAGTTCTTC

J: TRBJ2-7
V: TRBV19
D: .
size: .
CDR3: CASSITGTTYEQYF
DNA: TGTGCCAGTAGTATCACAGGTACTACCTACGAGCAGTACTTC

J: TRBJ2-1
V: TRBV6-5
D: .
size: .
CDR3: CASSYLVRGGNEQFF
DNA: TGTGCCAGCAGTTACCTCGTACGGGGTGGGAATGAGCAGTTCTTC

J: TRBJ2-3
V: TRBV21-1
D: .
size: .
CDR3: CASLGLAASTDTQYF
DNA: TGTGCCAGTTTGGGGCTAGCGGCTAGCACAGATACGCAGTATTTT

J: TRBJ1-1
V: TRBV11-2
D: TRBD1
size: .
CDR3: CASSLRDRTNTEAFF
DNA: TGTGCCAGCAGCCTCCGGGACAGGACGAACACTGAAGCTTTCTTT

J: TRBJ2-5
V: TRBV6-1
D: TRBD2
size: .
CDR3: CASSGNRLTSGGQETQYF
DNA: TGTGCCAGCAGTGGAAACCGACTGACTAGCGGAGGGCAAGAGACCCAGTACTTC

J: TRBJ2-2
V: TRBV9
D: TRBD2
size: .
CDR3: CASSASGRGNTGELFF
DNA: TGTGCCAGCAGTGCTAGCGGGAGGGGAAACACCGGGGAGCTGTTTTTT

J: TRBJ1-2
V: TRBV12-2
D: .
size: .
CDR3: CASRLGTGGRNYGYTF
DNA: TGTGCAAGTCGCTTAGGGACCGGGGGGCGTAACTATGGCTACACCTTC

J: TRBJ2-2
V: TRBV5-6
D: TRBD2
size: once
CDR3: CASSPRAGAGELFF
DNA: TGTGCCAGCAGCCCCCGAGCGGGAGCCGGGGAGCTGTTTTTT

J: TRBJ1-1
V: TRBV6-5
D: .
size: .
CDR3: CASSYLQGNTEAFF
DNA: TGTGCCAGCAGTTACCTGCAGGGGAACACTGAAGCTTTCTTT

J: TRBJ1-5
V: TRBV6-4
D: .
size: .
CDR3: CASSDAPEGQPQHF
DNA: TGTGCCAGCAGTGACGCCCCTGAGGGTCAGCCCCAGCATTTT

J: TRBJ1-1
V: TRBV10-3
D: .
size: .
CDR3: CAISESSGNTEAFF
DNA: TGTGCCATCAGTGAGTCGAGCGGGAACACTGAAGCTTTCTTT

J: TRBJ1-5
V: TRBV30
D: .
size: .
CDR3: CAWSLSFSDQPQHF
DNA: TGTGCCTGGAGTCTGTCCTTTTCAGATCAGCCCCAGCATTTT

J: TRBJ1-2
V: TRBV25-1
D: .
size: .
CDR3: CASSEYQNIYGYTF
DNA: TGTGCCAGCAGTGAATATCAGAATATTTATGGCTACACCTTC

J: TRBJ1-4
V: TRBV11-1
D: .
size: .
CDR3: CASSLGSGNREKLFF
DNA: TGTGCCAGCAGCTTAGGTTCGGGTAACCGCGAAAAACTGTTTTTT

J: TRBJ1-2
V: TRBV9
D: .
size: .
CDR3: CASSVAADPYGYTF
DNA: TGTGCCAGCAGCGTAGCGGCGGATCCATATGGCTACACCTTC

J: TRBJ2-1
V: TRBV10-1
D: TRBD2
size: few
CDR3: CASSGGTSARYNEQFF
DNA: TGCGCCAGCAGTGGGGGGACTAGCGCGCGCTACAATGAGCAGTTCTTC

J: TRBJ2-2
V: TRBV30
D: .
size: .
CDR3: CAWTRGSNTGELFF
DNA: TGTGCCTGGACTAGGGGGAGCAACACCGGGGAGCTGTTTTTT

J: TRBJ1-2
V: TRBV5-6
D: .
size: once
CDR3: CASSLRQRSDGYTF
DNA: TGTGCCAGCAGCTTGAGGCAGAGGTCGGATGGCTACACCTTC

J: TRBJ1-1
V: TRBV6-5
D: .
size: .
CDR3: CASKGAGEAFF
DNA: TGTGCCAGCAAAGGGGCAGGAGAAGCTTTCTTT

J: TRBJ2-1
V: TRBV7-9
D: TRBD2
size: .
CDR3: CASRLLGTSEYNEQFF
DNA: TGTGCCAGCAGGTTACTCGGGACTAGCGAGTACAATGAGCAGTTCTTC

J: TRBJ2-7
V: TRBV4-3
D: .
size: once
CDR3: CASSQMTRGSSYEQYF
DNA: TGCGCCAGCAGCCAGATGACTAGGGGCTCTTCCTACGAGCAGTACTTC

J: TRBJ1-5
V: TRBV5-1
D: .
size: .
CDR3: CASSLAPFEPQHF
DNA: TGCGCCAGCAGCTTGGCCCCCTTCGAGCCCCAGCATTTT

J: TRBJ2-6
V: TRBV19
D: .
size: .
CDR3: CASRAGVSGANVLTF
DNA: TGTGCCAGTAGAGCAGGGGTCTCCGGGGCCAACGTCCTGACTTTC

J: TRBJ2-5
V: TRBV19
D: TRBD1
size: .
CDR3: CASSMGRGLQETQYF
DNA: TGTGCCAGTAGTATGGGCAGGGGGCTCCAAGAGACCCAGTACTTC

J: TRBJ2-5
V: TRBV18
D: TRBD2
size: .
CDR3: CASSPTISGDKETQYF
DNA: TGTGCCAGCTCACCCACCATTAGCGGGGACAAAGAGACCCAGTACTTC

J: TRBJ2-7
V: TRBV5-1
D: TRBD2
size: .
CDR3: CASYSGASGYTEQYF
DNA: TGCGCCAGCTACTCCGGGGCTAGCGGGTATACCGAGCAGTACTTC

J: TRBJ2-7
V: TRBV27
D: .
size: .
CDR3: CASSLSRLNYEQYF
DNA: TGTGCCAGCAGTTTGTCCCGACTCAACTACGAGCAGTACTTC

J: TRBJ2-2
V: TRBV9
D: TRBD2
size: .
CDR3: CASSNGLALAGELFF
DNA: TGTGCCAGCAGCAATGGACTAGCTCTTGCCGGGGAGCTGTTTTTT

J: TRBJ2-1
V: TRBV30
D: TRBD2
size: once
CDR3: CAWSVGLAGVEQFF
DNA: TGTGCCTGGAGTGTAGGACTAGCGGGAGTTGAGCAGTTCTTC

J: TRBJ2-1
V: TRBV13
D: .
size: .
CDR3: CASSLESPEQFF
DNA: TGTGCCAGCAGCTTAGAATCTCCTGAGCAGTTCTTC

J: TRBJ1-2
V: TRBV25-1
D: .
size: few
CDR3: CASHPGFLSYGYTF
DNA: TGTGCCAGCCACCCGGGGTTTCTCTCGTATGGCTACACCTTC

J: TRBJ1-6
V: TRBV2
D: TRBD1
size: .
CDR3: CASRTRTGANSPLHF
DNA: TGTGCCAGCAGAACAAGGACAGGGGCAAATTCACCCCTCCACTTT

J: TRBJ1-3
V: TRBV19
D: TRBD1
size: .
CDR3: CASIGRDSLSGNTIYF
DNA: TGTGCCAGTATAGGCCGGGACAGCCTCTCTGGAAACACCATATATTTT

J: TRBJ2-1
V: TRBV28
D: TRBD2
size: .
CDR3: CASSPVGSGNYNSYNEQFF
DNA: TGTGCCAGCAGTCCGGTGGGTAGCGGGAATTACAACTCCTACAATGAGCAGTTCTTC

J: TRBJ2-7
V: TRBV4-3
D: .
size: .
CDR3: CASSQNSGGHYEQYF
DNA: TGCGCCAGCAGCCAAAACTCAGGGGGGCACTACGAGCAGTACTTC

J: TRBJ1-1
V: TRBV6-4
D: TRBD1
size: .
CDR3: CASSAQGAATEAFF
DNA: TGTGCCAGCAGTGCGCAGGGGGCGGCTACTGAAGCTTTCTTT

J: TRBJ2-6
V: TRBV30
D: TRBD1
size: .
CDR3: CAWSLAGGNSGANVLTF
DNA: TGTGCCTGGAGTCTCGCAGGGGGAAACTCTGGGGCCAACGTCCTGACTTTC

J: TRBJ2-3
V: TRBV5-6
D: .
size: .
CDR3: CASSLVPGSDTQYF
DNA: TGTGCCAGCAGCTTGGTTCCGGGGTCAGATACGCAGTATTTT

J: TRBJ1-5
V: TRBV7-2
D: .
size: few
CDR3: CASSLQGNQPQHF
DNA: TGTGCCAGCAGCTTACAGGGGAATCAGCCCCAGCATTTT

J: TRBJ2-2
V: TRBV5-6
D: .
size: .
CDR3: CASSFYRTENTGELFF
DNA: TGTGCCAGCAGCTTTTACCGGACAGAAAACACCGGGGAGCTGTTTTTT

J: TRBJ2-7
V: TRBV6-2/TRBV6-3
D: .
size: .
CDR3: CASSYRHREQYF
DNA: TGTGCCAGCAGTTACCGCCACCGGGAGCAGTACTTC

J: TRBJ1-5
V: TRBV28
D: .
size: .
CDR3: CASSFGGTGVNQPQHF
DNA: TGTGCCAGCAGTTTCGGGGGGACGGGCGTCAATCAGCCCCAGCATTTT

J: TRBJ2-1
V: TRBV19
D: TRBD2
size: .
CDR3: CASSALAGVGRNEQFF
DNA: TGTGCCAGTAGTGCACTAGCGGGAGTAGGGCGAAATGAGCAGTTCTTC

J: TRBJ2-1
V: TRBV9
D: TRBD1
size: .
CDR3: CASSGNRDRVGYNEQFF
DNA: TGTGCCAGCAGCGGCAACCGGGACAGGGTGGGCTACAATGAGCAGTTCTTC

J: TRBJ2-1
V: TRBV7-2
D: .
size: .
CDR3: CASRAPSEAEQFF
DNA: TGTGCCAGCAGGGCCCCTTCTGAGGCTGAGCAGTTCTTC

J: TRBJ2-1
V: TRBV5-1
D: TRBD1
size: .
CDR3: CASSLVGGFYNEQFF
DNA: TGCGCCAGCAGCTTGGTAGGGGGCTTCTACAATGAGCAGTTCTTC

J: TRBJ2-1
V: TRBV7-8
D: .
size: .
CDR3: CASSPLAGTIEHEQFF
DNA: TGTGCCAGCAGCCCCTTAGCCGGGACAATCGAGCATGAGCAGTTCTTC

J: TRBJ1-1
V: TRBV2
D: .
size: .
CDR3: CASRKGVNTEAFF
DNA: TGTGCCAGCAGAAAAGGGGTGAACACTGAAGCTTTCTTT